These 18 T cell receptor beta chains were sequenced from one sample in a study of PD-1 blockade in classical Hodgkin lymphoma. Noted time point: cycle 4 day 1 (C4D1), after more than 5 weeks of nivolumab. The patients all showed relapse after autologous stem cell transplantation, while their brentuximab vedotin exposure varied. Repertoires were generated with immunoSEQ multiplex PCR, while TCRdb's copy carries only in-frame clones and drops some. The profile covers around 57,000 clones, with roughly 86% appearing a single time and 6% to 7.5% taken by the ten largest. The sequenced sample was peripheral blood mononuclear cells (PBMCs), obtained before the fourth cycle of nivolumab. Receptors originate from a human donor with classical Hodgkin lymphoma.

The J gene is TRBJ2-7, the V gene TRBV7-9; 8 bases match TRBD2. The CDR3 covers 14 residues. V lost 7 bases and J lost 2; bases outside the gene matches: 7. Germline-derived CDR1 and CDR2 are SEHNR and FQNEAQ (reference sequence). CDR3 amino acids: CASTPAGGAYEQYF. The CDR3 DNA sequence: TGTGCCAGCACCCCCGCCGGGGGGGCCTACGAGCAGTACTTC.

In this sample, this clone turned up once. Other nucleotide sequences from this sample produce the same CDR3. CDR3 loop: CASSLGRASGSYEQYF. CDR3 DNA sequence: TGCGCCAGCAGCTTGGGGAGGGCTAGCGGGAGTTACGAGCAGTACTTC. The rearrangement links TRBV5-1 to TRBJ2-7; 10 bases align to TRBD2. CDR3 length equals 16 residues. The junction had 7 bases not matched to a gene; V was cut back by 0 bases and J by 4 bases. Germline assignment: CDR1 SGHRS and CDR2 YFSETQ. Based on the CDR3 plus reference TRBV5-1 and TRBJ2-7, the full variable domain is KAGVTQTPRYLIKTRGQQVTLSCSPISGHRSVSWYQQTPGQGLQFLFEYFSETQRNKGNFPGRFSGRQFSNSRSEMNVSTLELGDSALYLCASSLGRASGSYEQYFGPGTRLTVT.

The rearrangement joins TRBV19 to TRBJ1-5; 7 positions agree with TRBD1. The V gene end was trimmed by 6 bases and the J gene end by 1 base; junction bases not matched to a gene: 6. Germline V gene data show CDR1 as LNHDA and CDR2 as SQIVND (reference sequence). This CDR3 is built from 15 residues. Here the CDR3 DNA reads TGTGCCAGTAGGTTCCTAGGGGGCAGCAATCAGCCCCAGCATTTT. Residues: CASRFLGGSNQPQHF.

The chain links TRBV9 to TRBJ2-3; a weak D match, TRBD2 (7 bases). V lost 4 bases and J 3 bases, leaving 18 bases between the germline ends. In germline, CDR1 is SGDLS, CDR2 YYNGEE. The CDR3 has 16 amino acids. This CDR3 is CASSLGGGSLTDTQYF. CDR3 coding DNA: TGTGCCAGCAGCCTTGGGGGGGGCTCTCTGACAGATACGCAGTATTTT.

The V call is TRBV4-1, the J call TRBJ1-1; D is unclear. CDR1 is MGHRA, CDR2 YSYEKL, per germline. V was clipped by 0 bases and J by 4 bases, with 12 bases between them. CDR3 length: 15 amino acids. Written as DNA, the CDR3 is TGCGCCAGCAGCCAAGAGGGCAGGAGGTTCACTGAAGCTTTCTTT. It encodes CASSQEGRRFTEAFF.

This chain joins TRBV7-9 and TRBJ1-6, with D maybe TRBD1 (6 bases). V was clipped by 4 bases and J by 7 bases, with 14 bases between them. Germline V gives CDR1 SEHNR, CDR2 FQNEAQ (reference sequence). This CDR3 has 15 amino acids. CDR3 DNA: TGTGCCAGCAGCTCGCCGGGACAATACAATTCACCCCTCCACTTT. Residues: CASSSPGQYNSPLHF.

This clone was found many times. This sample includes further DNA sequences coding for the same CDR3. This sequence joins TRBV27 and TRBJ1-6, with unresolved D. Germline CDR1 MNHEY, CDR2 SMNVEV (reference sequence). Deletions cut 7 bases from V and 4 bases from J, with 11 bases between. This CDR3 is built from 14 residues. CDR3 residues: CASTDRGYNSPLHF. In DNA form, the CDR3 reads TGTGCCAGCACGGACCGTGGGTATAATTCACCCCTCCACTTT.

The chain employs TRBV27 and TRBJ2-7, with TRBD1 identical over 7 bases. The CDR3 is 15 amino acids. V trimming: 3 bases; J trimming: 1 base; junction bases outside the gene matches: 6. Germline CDR1 MNHEY, CDR2 SMNVEV (reference sequence). DNA of the CDR3: TGTGCCAGCAGTTTGCGGACAGGTCCGTCCTACGAGCAGTACTTC. Translated, it gives CASSLRTGPSYEQYF.

The V and J genes are TRBV10-3 and TRBJ2-2; D ambiguous. In germline, CDR1 is ENHRY, CDR2 SYGVKD. The CDR3 contains 15 residues. V lost 6 bases and J lost 3, with 14 bases in between. CDR3 sequence (DNA): TGTGCCATCAGAAAGACACTTCAAGACACCGGGGAGCTGTTTTTT. Translated, it gives CAIRKTLQDTGELFF.

The genes are TRBV5-4 and TRBJ2-7, with no clear D. The CDR3 runs 13 residues. CDR1 is SGHNT, CDR2 YYREEE, per germline (reference sequence). The V end was cut by 4 bases, the J end by 3 bases, with 11 bases between. The CDR3 coding sequence is TGTGCCAGCAGCCCCACGACGTTCTACGAGCAGTACTTC. It specifies CASSPTTFYEQYF.

This chain uses TRBV6-1 with TRBJ2-7, with unresolved D. The CDR3 has 12 residues. Germline loops: CDR1 MNHNS, CDR2 SASEGT. The V and J ends lost 1 base and 1 base respectively, with 2 bases between them. CDR3 sequence: CASSEGSYEQYF. CDR3 DNA sequence: TGTGCCAGCAGTGAAGGTTCCTACGAGCAGTACTTC.

A few counts support this clone. The chain is built from TRBV6-5 and TRBJ1-4, with 7 bases aligning to TRBD1. The CDR3 extends over 15 amino acids. With 6 bases clipped from V and 8 bases from J, the junction kept 12 bases outside the gene matches. Germline CDR1 is MNHEY and CDR2 is SVGAGI. The CDR3 reads CASSRAGTVREKLFF. CDR3 sequence (DNA): TGTGCCAGCAGCCGGGCCGGGACAGTAAGGGAAAAACTGTTTTTT.

The chain joins TRBV2 to TRBJ2-4; 10 nucleotides line up with TRBD2. The V gene end was trimmed by 4 bases and the J gene end by 2 bases; junction bases not matched to a gene: 11. CDR1 and CDR2 from the germline V gene are SNHLY and FYNNEI. The CDR3 length is 18 residues. CDR3 DNA: TGTGCCAGCAGTGTCCCACTAGCGGGGAACGTCTCCAAAAACATTCAGTACTTC. Translation gives CASSVPLAGNVSKNIQYF.

This clone was counted a single time. In DNA, the CDR3 is TGCGCCAGCAGCTTACAGGGCCAGAACACTGAAGCTTTCTTT. This encodes CASSLQGQNTEAFF. This chain uses TRBV5-1 with TRBJ1-1, with D maybe TRBD1 (6 bases). Per the germline V gene, CDR1 is SGHRS and CDR2 is YFSETQ. CDR3 size: 14 residues. V dropped 2 bases and J dropped 1 base, with 9 bases sitting between them.

V is TRBV5-6 and J is TRBJ2-7, with 10 bases identical to TRBD1. The CDR3 loop spans 17 amino acids. V trimming: 4 bases; J trimming: 0 bases; junction bases outside the gene matches: 10. Germline lookup yields CDR1 SGHDT and CDR2 YYEEEE. CDR3 residues: CASSQIPRTGGSYEQYF. CDR3 nucleotides: TGTGCCAGCAGCCAAATCCCCAGGACAGGGGGCTCCTACGAGCAGTACTTC. Looking up the rest from reference TRBV5-6 and TRBJ2-7 gives the full variable domain: DAGVTQSPTHLIKTRGQQVTLRCSPKSGHDTVSWYQQALGQGPQFIFQYYEEEERQRGNFPDRFSGHQFPNYSSELNVNALLLGDSALYLCASSQIPRTGGSYEQYFGPGTRLTVT.

The chain combines TRBV11-2 with TRBJ1-1; 8 bases fit TRBD1. The CDR3 has 15 amino acids. The germline V gene has CDR1 SGHAT and CDR2 FQNNGV. Trimming cost V 1 base and J 1 base; bases outside gene matches: 2. The CDR3 reads CASSLVGTGNTEAFF. In nucleotides, the CDR3 is TGTGCCAGCAGCTTAGTAGGGACAGGGAACACTGAAGCTTTCTTT.

This sequence joins TRBV11-3 and TRBJ2-3, with D unclear. The germline V gene encodes CDR1 SGHNT and CDR2 YENEEA. The CDR3 has 12 amino acids. With 0 bases removed from V and 6 bases from J, the gap between germline ends came to 4 bases. The CDR3, as DNA: TGTGCCAGCAGCTTAGATAAGGATACGCAGTATTTT. Its translation is CASSLDKDTQYF. The full variable domain, its missing parts supplied by reference TRBV11-3 and TRBJ2-3, is EAGVVQSPRYKIIEKKQPVAFWCNPISGHNTLYWYLQNLGQGPELLIRYENEEAVDDSQLPKDRFSAERLKGVDSTLKIQPAELGDSAVYLCASSLDKDTQYFGPGTRLTVL.

This clone was counted only a few times. The chain combines TRBV28 with TRBJ1-5; D uncertain. Trimming stripped 4 bases from V and 3 bases from J, with 7 bases between. Germline CDR1 reads MDHEN; CDR2 reads SYDVKM. This CDR3 spans 13 amino acids. The CDR3 DNA is TGTGCCAGCAGTTCGACTGACAATCAGCCCCAGCATTTT. As protein: CASSSTDNQPQHF.